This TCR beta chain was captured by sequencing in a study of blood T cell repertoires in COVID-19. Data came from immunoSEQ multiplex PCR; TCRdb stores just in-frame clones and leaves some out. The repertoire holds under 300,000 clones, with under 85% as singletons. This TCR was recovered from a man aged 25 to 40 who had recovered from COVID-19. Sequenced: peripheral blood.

The CDR3 sequence is CASSFGTGGASGELFF. CDR3 in DNA: TGTGCCAGCAGTTTCGGAACAGGGGGCGCCTCCGGGGAGCTGTTTTTT. The gene calls are TRBV7-8 and TRBJ2-2; 9 bases are shared with TRBD1. Germline CDR1 SGHVS, CDR2 FQNEAQ. The CDR3 extends over 16 amino acids. The V and J ends lost 6 bases and 6 bases, in that order; junction bases with no gene match: 11.